What follows are 9 T cell receptor beta chains derived from one specimen sequenced in a study of Graves' ophthalmopathy and Graves' hyperthyroidism. CDR3 regions of TCR beta were amplified from RNA transcripts. Second-round multiplex PCR came after a first-round RT-PCR that employed HTBI primers. MiXCR, run by TCRdb on the multiplex PCR reads, gives a single entry per CDR3 protein. Of 170,000 or so distinct CDR3 sequences in the sample, around two fifths are singletons; the top ten hold around 5.8%. Sequencing was carried out using peripheral blood. Receptors originate from a woman in her thirties or forties with Graves' ophthalmopathy.

The gene calls are TRBV6-1 and TRBJ1-1; D uncertain. CDR1 is MNHNS, CDR2 SASEGT, per germline. Trimming removed 7 bases at V and 7 bases at J, with 13 bases between. The CDR3 consists of 12 residues. The DNA for the CDR3 is TGTGCCAGCACTAAGGTATGGGATGAAGCTTTCTTT. Encoded protein: CASTKVWDEAFF.

The rearrangement joins TRBV28 to TRBJ1-6; TRBD1 matches at 9 bases. This CDR3 is built from 16 residues. Germline CDR1 MDHEN, CDR2 SYDVKM. With 4 bases clipped from V and 7 bases from J, the junction kept 8 bases outside the gene matches. Written as DNA, the CDR3 is TGTGCCAGCAGTTATACTCGGACAGGGGACAATTCACCCCTCCACTTT. Encoded protein: CASSYTRTGDNSPLHF.

The V and J genes are TRBV12-3 or TRBV12-4 and TRBJ1-1; a possible D gene is TRBD1 (6 bases). V lost 4 bases, J lost 1 base, and 10 bases lay in between. The CDR3 has 14 residues. The CDR3 region has the DNA TGTGCCAGCAGTTCGGGACACTCGAACACTGAAGCTTTCTTT. Protein: CASSSGHSNTEAFF.

This clonotype was recorded at least ten times. The rearrangement joins TRBV12-3 or TRBV12-4 to TRBJ2-3; no clear D. Trimming took 0 bases from V and 1 from J, leaving 8 bases between them. CDR3 length: 15 amino acids. The CDR3 sequence is CASSLAAAGTDTQYF. For the CDR3, the DNA is TGTGCCAGCAGTTTAGCGGCTGCGGGCACAGATACGCAGTATTTT.

This clonotype has at least ten counts. The V gene is TRBV7-9, the J gene TRBJ1-1, with 7 bases that match TRBD1. There are 14 residues in the CDR3. J lost 5 bases, V lost 5 bases, and 8 bases had no gene match. Germline loops: CDR1 SEHNR, CDR2 FQNEAQ (reference sequence). CDR3 sequence (DNA): TGTGCCAGCAGCCCCGAAGGGGGCTTGACTGAAGCTTTCTTT. Translation gives CASSPEGGLTEAFF.

This clonotype was seen many times. The J gene is TRBJ1-5, the V gene TRBV19; D is unresolved. The V gene's germline CDR1 is LNHDA and CDR2 SQIVND (reference sequence). V lost 3 bases to trimming and J lost 6 bases, with 9 bases between them. The CDR3 covers 13 residues. The chain's CDR3 is CASSIVWGQPQHF. DNA for the CDR3: TGTGCCAGTAGTATCGTCTGGGGTCAGCCCCAGCATTTT.

This clonotype was recorded at least ten times. V usage is TRBV27 and J usage is TRBJ1-2; perhaps TRBD1 as D (6 bases). V lost 2 bases, J lost 6 bases, and 10 bases lay in between. Germline V gives CDR1 MNHEY, CDR2 SMNVEV (reference sequence). This CDR3 spans 13 amino acids. The CDR3 reads CASSLQGMDGYTF. The CDR3 nucleotides read TGTGCCAGCAGTTTACAGGGGATGGATGGCTACACCTTC.

This clonotype was found many times. The chain has TRBV2 and TRBJ2-7, with 9 bases lining up with TRBD2. CDR3 size: 13 residues. Germline V gene lookup returns CDR1 SNHLY and CDR2 FYNNEI. J gave up 7 bases and V 6 bases, and 7 bases lay outside the gene matches. CDR3 in DNA: TGTGCCAGCAGCGACGGGACTAGCCAGGAGCAGTACTTC. Protein product: CASSDGTSQEQYF. The full variable domain, with the rest looked up from reference TRBV2 and TRBJ2-7, is EPEVTQTPSHQVTQMGQEVILRCVPISNHLYFYWYRQILGQKVEFLVSFYNNEISEKSEIFDDQFSVERPDGSNFTLKIRSTKLEDSAMYFCASSDGTSQEQYFGPGTRLTVT.

Many counts were recorded for this clonotype. A much larger clone sits a single nucleotide away, making a read error possible. This chain joins TRBV20-1 and TRBJ1-2; D gene uncertain. The germline CDR1 and CDR2 sequences are DFQATT and SNEGSKA (reference sequence). Trimming took 4 bases from V and 7 from J, leaving 13 bases between them. The CDR3 has 12 residues. CDR3 amino acids: CSAIAQEGGYTF. DNA for the CDR3: TGCAGTGCTATAGCCCAGGAGGGTGGCTACACCTTC.